The 30 T cell receptor beta chains below all came from one sample that was sequenced in a study of cytotoxic CD8 clonotypes in ibrutinib-treated CLL. The table came from immunoSEQ multiplex PCR; TCRdb's copy has only in-frame clones and leaves some out. The sample includes approximately 70,000 clones, 90% seen only once; the top ten take around 3.1%. The material was PBMCs, obtained after 12 months of ibrutinib treatment. The receptors were gathered from a human donor with chronic lymphocytic leukemia.

The V gene is TRBV10-2, the J gene TRBJ1-4; D might be TRBD1 (6 bases). V lost 8 bases and J lost 5, with 12 bases in between. The germline CDR1 and CDR2 sequences are WSHSY and SAAADI. CDR3 size: 13 residues. DNA for the CDR3: TGCGCCAGCGGAGGGCAGGGGAATGAAAAACTGTTTTTT. Translation gives CASGGQGNEKLFF.

The chain uses TRBV21-1 and TRBJ2-3; the table's D gene call, TRBD2, was not cross checked with the DNA. TRBV21-1 counts as a pseudogene. The CDR3 totals 19 residues. For the CDR3, the DNA is TGTGCCAGCAGGCTTCCATCAGGGACTAGCGGGAGAGCAACAGATACGCAGTATTTT. It codes for CASRLPSGTSGRATDTQYF.

The chain has TRBV4-1 and TRBJ1-5; D is undetermined. CDR1 and CDR2 (germline): MGHRA, YSYEKL. The CDR3 totals 17 residues. Deletions cut 0 bases from V and 3 bases from J, with 15 bases between. The DNA for the CDR3 is TGCGCCAGCAGCCAAGATTTATATCGCAGCCTCAATCAGCCCCAGCATTTT. Its translation: CASSQDLYRSLNQPQHF.

V is TRBV11-2 and J is TRBJ2-1; D possibly corresponds to TRBD1 (6 bases). The germline CDR1 and CDR2 sequences are SGHAT and FQNNGV. The length of the CDR3 is 15 residues. The V end lost 1 base, the J end lost 3 bases, and 10 bases lay between the germline ends. CDR3 loop: CASSLGGQSYNEQFF. CDR3 nucleotides: TGTGCCAGCAGCTTAGGTGGACAGAGCTACAATGAGCAGTTCTTC. Full variable domain (remainder filled in from reference TRBV11-2 and TRBJ2-1): EAGVAQSPRYKIIEKRQSVAFWCNPISGHATLYWYQQILGQGPKLLIQFQNNGVVDDSQLPKDRFSAERLKGVDSTLKIQPAKLEDSAVYLCASSLGGQSYNEQFFGPGTRLTVL.

This clone has a handful of counts. This rearrangement joins TRBV11-3 to TRBJ1-3; D is perhaps TRBD1 (6 bases). Germline CDR1 reads SGHNT; CDR2 reads YENEEA. The length of the CDR3 is 16 residues. Trimming left V 1 base short and J 4 bases short, with 14 bases between. CDR3 sequence (DNA): TGTGCCAGCAGCTTAGGATCAAGGGGGTACGGAAACACCATATATTTT. Its protein product is CASSLGSRGYGNTIYF.

V is TRBV11-2 and J is TRBJ2-2, with 7 positions matching TRBD2. The CDR3 contains 13 residues. The germline CDR1 and CDR2 sequences are SGHAT and FQNNGV. Trimming took 7 bases from V and 6 from J; bases not matched to a gene: 5. CDR3 sequence reads: CASTTAGAGELFF. The CDR3 DNA reads TGTGCCAGCACAACGGCGGGGGCCGGGGAGCTGTTTTTT. Supplemented by reference TRBV11-2 and TRBJ2-2, the full variable domain reads EAGVAQSPRYKIIEKRQSVAFWCNPISGHATLYWYQQILGQGPKLLIQFQNNGVVDDSQLPKDRFSAERLKGVDSTLKIQPAKLEDSAVYLCASTTAGAGELFFGEGSRLTVL.

The gene calls are TRBV7-3 and TRBJ2-2; D gene unclear. In germline, CDR1 is SGHTA, CDR2 FQGTGA. V lost 1 base to trimming and J lost 2 bases, with 11 bases between them. This CDR3 has 16 residues. CDR3 region: CASSLMGQINTGELFF. For the CDR3, the DNA is TGTGCCAGCAGCTTAATGGGCCAGATAAACACCGGGGAGCTGTTTTTT. Variable domain in full (rest from reference TRBV7-3 and TRBJ2-2): GAGVSQTPSNKVTEKGKYVELRCDPISGHTALYWYRQSLGQGPEFLIYFQGTGAADDSGLPNDRFFAVRPEGSVSTLKIQRTERGDSAVYLCASSLMGQINTGELFFGEGSRLTVL.

This clone came up once. The J gene is TRBJ2-1, the V gene TRBV29-1; 9 bases are shared with TRBD2. Looked up from germline, CDR1 is SQVTM and CDR2 is ANQGSEA. The CDR3 contains 14 residues. V lost 5 bases and J lost 9; bases outside the gene matches: 11. CDR3 nucleotide sequence: TGCAGCGTTACGCGAGCGGGAGGCCCGGTTGAGCAGTTCTTC. The encoded protein is CSVTRAGGPVEQFF.

The chain is built from TRBV5-1 and TRBJ1-2; tentatively, D is TRBD1 (5 bases). Trimming removed 3 bases at V and 2 bases at J, with 14 bases between. From germline, CDR1 is SGHRS and CDR2 YFSETQ. CDR3 length equals 15 residues. CDR3 DNA sequence: TGCGCCAGCAGCTACGTGGGGGATACGAACTATGGCTACACCTTC. Residues: CASSYVGDTNYGYTF.

This rearrangement joins TRBV2 to TRBJ2-1; D ambiguous. This CDR3 spans 18 amino acids. V lost 1 base, J lost 0 bases, and 16 bases lay in between. Germline V gives CDR1 SNHLY, CDR2 FYNNEI. The CDR3 nucleotides are TGTGCCAGCAGTGAAGAAGCCACCCAGGCGAGCTCCTACAATGAGCAGTTCTTC. Encoded protein: CASSEEATQASSYNEQFF. Combining the CDR3 with reference TRBV2 and TRBJ2-1 gives the whole variable domain EPEVTQTPSHQVTQMGQEVILRCVPISNHLYFYWYRQILGQKVEFLVSFYNNEISEKSEIFDDQFSVERPDGSNFTLKIRSTKLEDSAMYFCASSEEATQASSYNEQFFGPGTRLTVL.

V is TRBV19 and J is TRBJ2-1; 7 nucleotides agree with TRBD1. V shed 0 bases, J shed 8 bases, and the junction held 13 bases outside the gene matches. The CDR3 totals 17 residues. The germline V gene encodes CDR1 LNHDA and CDR2 SQIVND (reference sequence). Here the CDR3 DNA reads TGTGCCAGTAGTATAGATCTATTAAGGGGGCAAATCGATGAGCAGTTCTTC. Its translation is CASSIDLLRGQIDEQFF.

The chain couples TRBV6-5 to TRBJ2-2, with TRBD1 as a possible D gene (6 bases). The length of the CDR3 is 14 residues. The V gene lost 2 bases and the J gene lost 5 bases, with 9 bases spanning the gap. Germline V gene lookup returns CDR1 MNHEY and CDR2 SVGAGI. CDR3 nucleotides: TGTGCCAGCAGTTACGTGAGGGGGACCGGGGAGCTGTTTTTT. Translated: CASSYVRGTGELFF.

This chain links TRBV6-5 with TRBJ1-1; 7 bases agree with TRBD1. J was trimmed by 7 bases and V by 4 bases; bases with no gene match: 9. The germline V gene encodes CDR1 MNHEY and CDR2 SVGAGI. This CDR3 spans 14 amino acids. CDR3 bases: TGTGCCAGCAGTTCCCTTCCGGGACAGCTTGAAGCTTTCTTT. This encodes CASSSLPGQLEAFF.

V gene TRBV18 combines with J gene TRBJ1-5; TRBD1 matches at 7 bases. CDR1 and CDR2 (germline): KGHSH, LQKENI. The length of the CDR3 is 13 residues. V lost 2 bases, J lost 5 bases, and 0 bases stayed unmatched. The DNA of the CDR3 is TGTGCCAGCTCACCAGACAGGGATCAGCCCCAGCATTTT. It translates to CASSPDRDQPQHF.

The chain joins TRBV10-3 to TRBJ2-7; the match to TRBD2 covers 8 bases. The CDR3 is 15 residues long. V gave up 6 bases and J gave up 4 bases; unmatched junction bases: 11. The V gene's germline CDR1 is ENHRY and CDR2 SYGVKD. CDR3 protein: CAISPGLVIAYEQYF. The CDR3 DNA is TGTGCCATCAGCCCGGGACTAGTAATCGCTTACGAGCAGTACTTC.

The V and J genes are TRBV29-1 and TRBJ1-1; no clear D. Germline-derived CDR1 and CDR2 are SQVTM and ANQGSEA. This CDR3 is 14 amino acids long. V was shortened by 3 bases and J by 4 bases, with 15 bases between the two germline ends. CDR3 residues: CSVDSSDLRTEAFF. The CDR3 coding sequence is TGCAGCGTTGACAGCAGTGACTTGCGCACTGAAGCTTTCTTT.

The chain uses TRBV5-4 and TRBJ2-1, with 9 bases aligning to TRBD2. CDR3 length: 18 residues. Germline CDR1 is SGHNT and CDR2 is YYREEE (reference sequence). Trimming cost V 1 base and J 0 bases; bases outside gene matches: 8. The CDR3, as DNA: TGTGCCAGCAGCTTGCACTCCAGCGGGAGGCCCTCCTACAATGAGCAGTTCTTC. Protein: CASSLHSSGRPSYNEQFF. Full variable domain (remainder filled in from reference TRBV5-4 and TRBJ2-1): ETGVTQSPTHLIKTRGQQVTLRCSSQSGHNTVSWYQQALGQGPQFIFQYYREEENGRGNFPPRFSGLQFPNYSSELNVNALELDDSALYLCASSLHSSGRPSYNEQFFGPGTRLTVL.

The table lists this clone with a few counts. The genes are TRBV5-4 and TRBJ1-1; 7 bases align to TRBD1. The CDR3 extends over 17 amino acids. The ends lost 0 bases at V and 3 bases at J; junction bases unmatched: 11. The germline CDR1 and CDR2 sequences are SGHNT and YYREEE (reference sequence). The CDR3 loop reads CASSLGQGGAGHTEAFF. In DNA form, the CDR3 reads TGTGCCAGCAGCTTGGGACAGGGAGGTGCCGGTCACACTGAAGCTTTCTTT.

CDR3 residues: CATWTSVLSRNTGELFF. CDR3 DNA sequence: TGTGCCACCTGGACTAGCGTGTTATCTCGGAACACCGGGGAGCTGTTTTTT. This chain joins TRBV18 and TRBJ2-2, with TRBD2 matching 9 bases. The length of the CDR3 is 17 residues. The germline V gene has CDR1 KGHSH and CDR2 LQKENI. Germline trimming cut 10 bases from V and 1 base from J; bases unmatched to any gene: 13. Filled out from reference TRBV18 and TRBJ2-2, the complete variable domain reads NAGVMQNPRHLVRRRGQEARLRCSPMKGHSHVYWYRQLPEEGLKFMVYLQKENIIDESGMPKERFSAEFPKEGPSILRIQQVVRGDSAAYFCATWTSVLSRNTGELFFGEGSRLTVL.

The chain couples TRBV27 to TRBJ2-7, with D hard to call. The germline CDR1 and CDR2 sequences are MNHEY and SMNVEV (reference sequence). The CDR3 spans 12 residues. V lost 4 bases and J lost 5, with 9 bases in between. The CDR3 spells CASSSPSDEQYF. CDR3 in DNA: TGTGCCAGCAGTTCCCCCTCGGACGAGCAGTACTTC.

The rearrangement uses TRBV28 and TRBJ2-1; D is undetermined. Trimming shortened V by 1 base and J by 2 bases, and 9 bases separated the two germline ends. The CDR3 runs 15 residues. CDR1 and CDR2 (germline): MDHEN, SYDVKM. CDR3: CASSLSLAPYNEQFF. CDR3 nucleotide sequence: TGTGCCAGCAGTTTATCCCTGGCACCCTACAATGAGCAGTTCTTC.

The chain recombines TRBV29-1 with TRBJ1-1, with D unresolved. Germline loops: CDR1 SQVTM, CDR2 ANQGSEA. The CDR3 length is 13 residues. The germline V and J ends were trimmed by 4 bases and 5 bases, with 14 bases remaining between them. DNA of the CDR3: TGCAGCGTTGCACAAAGTCTGGGGACTGAAGCTTTCTTT. This translates into CSVAQSLGTEAFF.

This chain connects TRBV5-4 to TRBJ1-1; D remains unclear. The ends were cut back, 4 bases at V and 3 bases at J, with 10 bases in the middle. The CDR3 sequence is 13 residues long. Looked up from germline, CDR1 is SGHNT and CDR2 is YYREEE (reference sequence). CDR3 loop: CASSETWDTEAFF. Written as DNA, the CDR3 is TGTGCCAGCAGCGAGACCTGGGACACTGAAGCTTTCTTT.

The chain recombines TRBV7-3 with TRBJ1-1, with D possibly being TRBD1 (5 bases). Trimming left V 2 bases short and J 0 bases short, with 13 bases between. Germline V gene lookup returns CDR1 SGHTA and CDR2 FQGTGA. The CDR3 contains 16 residues. DNA of the CDR3: TGTGCCAGCAGCTTAGGACACCCCAAATTGAACACTGAAGCTTTCTTT. This translates into CASSLGHPKLNTEAFF. The variable domain in full, completed from reference TRBV7-3 and TRBJ1-1, reads GAGVSQTPSNKVTEKGKYVELRCDPISGHTALYWYRQSLGQGPEFLIYFQGTGAADDSGLPNDRFFAVRPEGSVSTLKIQRTERGDSAVYLCASSLGHPKLNTEAFFGQGTRLTVV.

This chain uses TRBV25-1 with TRBJ1-2; D remains unclear. The germline V and J ends were trimmed by 1 base and 3 bases, with 3 bases remaining between them. Germline assignment: CDR1 MGHDK and CDR2 SYGVNS. CDR3 length: 12 amino acids. The CDR3 spells CASSESYYGYTF. CDR3 bases: TGTGCCAGCAGTGAATCCTACTATGGCTACACCTTC.

This clone showed up just once. The rearrangement links TRBV6-5 to TRBJ1-2; 8 bases are shared with TRBD1. Germline V lookup: CDR1 MNHEY, CDR2 SVGAGI. V was pared by 4 bases and J by 4 bases, with 8 bases of the junction left unmatched. The CDR3 has 15 residues. The CDR3 spells CASSSDRAGRYGYTF. The CDR3 coding sequence is TGTGCCAGCAGTTCGGACAGGGCCGGGCGCTATGGCTACACCTTC.

The chain carries TRBV5-1 and TRBJ2-5; D is uncertain. The CDR3 contains 12 residues. V was pared by 2 bases and J by 3 bases, with 5 bases between. Per the germline V gene, CDR1 is SGHRS and CDR2 is YFSETQ. The CDR3 sequence: CASSFAEETQYF. The CDR3, as DNA: TGCGCCAGCAGCTTTGCAGAAGAGACCCAGTACTTC.

The chain uses TRBV11-2 and TRBJ1-3; D unresolved. V was trimmed by 8 bases and J by 4 bases, leaving 15 bases between them. CDR1 and CDR2 from the germline V gene are SGHAT and FQNNGV. The CDR3 loop spans 14 amino acids. CDR3 amino acids: CASEDRRRGNTIYF. The CDR3 DNA follows: TGTGCCAGCGAGGATCGACGAAGAGGAAACACCATATATTTT.

The V and J genes are TRBV5-8 and TRBJ2-7; 11 bases map to TRBD2. V trimming: 2 bases; J trimming: 5 bases; junction bases outside the gene matches: 12. The germline V gene encodes CDR1 SGHTS and CDR2 YDEGEE. The CDR3 has 17 amino acids. CDR3 in DNA: TGTGCCAGCAGCTTCGGCCGCCGACTAGCGGGAAATAACGAGCAGTACTTC. As protein: CASSFGRRLAGNNEQYF.

V and J are TRBV6-9 and TRBJ1-4; D perhaps matches TRBD1 (5 bases). Germline CDR1 and CDR2: MNHGY and SVAAGI. The CDR3 runs 14 residues. V lost 7 bases and J lost 7, with 16 bases in between. The CDR3 sequence is CASIHKGFTEKLFF. The CDR3 DNA sequence: TGTGCCAGCATCCATAAGGGGTTCACTGAAAAACTGTTTTTT.